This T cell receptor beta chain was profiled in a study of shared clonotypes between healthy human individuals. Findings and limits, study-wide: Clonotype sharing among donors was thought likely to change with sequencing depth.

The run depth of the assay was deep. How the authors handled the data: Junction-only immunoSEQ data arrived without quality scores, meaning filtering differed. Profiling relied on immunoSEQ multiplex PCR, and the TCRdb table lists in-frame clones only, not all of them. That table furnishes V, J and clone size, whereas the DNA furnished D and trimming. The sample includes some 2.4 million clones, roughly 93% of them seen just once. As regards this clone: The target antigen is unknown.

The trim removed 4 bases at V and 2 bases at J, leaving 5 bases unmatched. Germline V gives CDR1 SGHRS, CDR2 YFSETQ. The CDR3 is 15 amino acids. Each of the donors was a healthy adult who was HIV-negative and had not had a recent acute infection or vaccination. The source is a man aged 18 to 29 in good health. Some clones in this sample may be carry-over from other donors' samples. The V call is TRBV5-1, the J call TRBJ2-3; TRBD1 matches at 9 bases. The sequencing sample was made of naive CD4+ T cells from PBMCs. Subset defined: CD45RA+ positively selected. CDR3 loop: CASSLTGGYTDTQYF. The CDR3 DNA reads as TGCGCCAGCAGCCTTACAGGGGGCTACACAGATACGCAGTATTTT.